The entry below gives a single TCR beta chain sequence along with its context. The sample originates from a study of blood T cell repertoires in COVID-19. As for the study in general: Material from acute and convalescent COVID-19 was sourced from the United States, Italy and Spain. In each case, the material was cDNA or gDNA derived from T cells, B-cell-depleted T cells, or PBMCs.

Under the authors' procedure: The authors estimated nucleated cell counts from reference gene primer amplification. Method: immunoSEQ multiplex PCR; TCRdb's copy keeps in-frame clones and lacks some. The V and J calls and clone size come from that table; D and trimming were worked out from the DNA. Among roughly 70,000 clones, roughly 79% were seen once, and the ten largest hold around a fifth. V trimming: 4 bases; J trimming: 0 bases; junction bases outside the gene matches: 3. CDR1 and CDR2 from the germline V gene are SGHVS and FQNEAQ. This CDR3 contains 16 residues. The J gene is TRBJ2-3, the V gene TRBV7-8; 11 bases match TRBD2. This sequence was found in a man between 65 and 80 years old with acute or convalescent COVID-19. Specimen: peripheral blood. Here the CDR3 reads CASSSGLAVSTDTQYF. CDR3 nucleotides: TGTGCCAGCAGCTCGGGACTAGCGGTTAGCACAGATACGCAGTATTTT.